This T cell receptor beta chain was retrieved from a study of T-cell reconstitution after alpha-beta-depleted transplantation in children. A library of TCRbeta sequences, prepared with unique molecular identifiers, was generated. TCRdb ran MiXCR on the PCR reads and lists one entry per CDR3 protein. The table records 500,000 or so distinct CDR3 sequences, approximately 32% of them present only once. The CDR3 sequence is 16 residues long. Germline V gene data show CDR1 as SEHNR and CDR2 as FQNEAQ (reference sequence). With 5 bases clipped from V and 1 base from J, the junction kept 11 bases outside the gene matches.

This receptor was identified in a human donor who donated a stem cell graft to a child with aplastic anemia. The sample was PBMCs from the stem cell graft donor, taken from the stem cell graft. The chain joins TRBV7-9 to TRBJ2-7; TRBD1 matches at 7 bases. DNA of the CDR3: TGTGCCAGCAGCCCCGGCGAGGGGGCGCGATCCTACGAGCAGTACTTC. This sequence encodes CASSPGEGARSYEQYF.